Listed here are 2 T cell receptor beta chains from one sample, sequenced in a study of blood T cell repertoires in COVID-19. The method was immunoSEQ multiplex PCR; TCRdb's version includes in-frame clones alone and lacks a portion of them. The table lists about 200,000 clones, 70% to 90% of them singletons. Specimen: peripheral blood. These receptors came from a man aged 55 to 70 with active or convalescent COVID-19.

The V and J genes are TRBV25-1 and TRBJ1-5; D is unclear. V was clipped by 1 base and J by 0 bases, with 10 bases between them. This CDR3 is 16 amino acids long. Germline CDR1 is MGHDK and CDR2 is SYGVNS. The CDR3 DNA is TGTGCCAGCAGTGAATTGGGGAGCCTTAGCAATCAGCCCCAGCATTTT. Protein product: CASSELGSLSNQPQHF.

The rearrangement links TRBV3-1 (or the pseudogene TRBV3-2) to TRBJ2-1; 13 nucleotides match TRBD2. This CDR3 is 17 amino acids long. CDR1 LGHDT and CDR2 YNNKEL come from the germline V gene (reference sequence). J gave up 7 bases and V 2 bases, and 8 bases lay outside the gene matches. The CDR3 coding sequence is TGTGCCAGCAGCCAACGGACTAGCGGGGGTTGGCGGAATGAGCAGTTCTTC. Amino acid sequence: CASSQRTSGGWRNEQFF.